Here is one TCR beta chain with its context. What it binds is unknown. This sample stems from a study of cytomegalovirus exposure and HLA in healthy donors. Study-wide points: Per a later analysis, approximately 16,000 TCR beta sequences showed association with HLA alleles at 0.05 false discovery rate. It has been reported that TCR beta sequences accurately predicted the HLA-A and HLA-B alleles of most subjects.

CDR1 and CDR2 (germline): MNHEY, SVGAGI. V lost 6 bases, J lost 5 bases, and 17 bases lay in between. The CDR3 extends over 14 amino acids. PCR was performed using 60 Vbeta and 13 Jbeta primers. Here immunoSEQ multiplex PCR was the method, and the copy in TCRdb shows in-frame clones only, minus some. The sample lists around 31,000 clones; approximately 62% were seen once. The J gene is TRBJ2-7, the V gene TRBV6-5; a weak D match, TRBD1 (5 bases). The clonotype originates from a male donor in good health and CMV-seropositive. The sequenced material came from PBMCs. The CDR3 bases are TGTGCCAGCAGGCACACTGGGGCGCCGGACGAGCAGTACTTC. Translated, it gives CASRHTGAPDEQYF.